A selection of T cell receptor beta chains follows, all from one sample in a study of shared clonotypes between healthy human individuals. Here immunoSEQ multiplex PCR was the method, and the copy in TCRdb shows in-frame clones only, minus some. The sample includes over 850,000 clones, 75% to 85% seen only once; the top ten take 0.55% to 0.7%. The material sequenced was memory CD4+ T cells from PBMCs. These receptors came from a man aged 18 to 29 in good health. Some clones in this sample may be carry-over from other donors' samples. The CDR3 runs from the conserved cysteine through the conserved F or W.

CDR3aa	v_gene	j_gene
CASSGTAGNYEQYF	TRBV7-9	TRBJ2-7
CASSYGQYTGELFF	TRBV6-5	TRBJ2-2
CASSVRGGGLTGELFF	TRBV28	TRBJ2-2
CASRRPGTGSSSPLHF	TRBV11-2	TRBJ1-6
CASSALQGSGGYTF	TRBV7-9	TRBJ1-2
CASSLALTRVGYGYTF	TRBV2	TRBJ1-2
CASSPARGLNTEAFF	TRBV7-9	TRBJ1-1
CASRENTEAFF	TRBV2	TRBJ1-1
CASSFNKYGYTF	TRBV11-3	TRBJ1-2
CASSLGQGGEKLFF	TRBV5-4	TRBJ1-4
CASSSLVGVNEQFF	TRBV11-2	TRBJ2-1
CASSESRGATDTQYF	TRBV10-1	TRBJ2-3
CASSHPRLEAFF	TRBV4-3	TRBJ1-1
CASSPTGNTGELFF	TRBV7-7	TRBJ2-2
CASSLRGITSTDTQYF	TRBV7-9	TRBJ2-3
CASSLLNPAGGADTQYF	TRBV28	TRBJ2-3
CASSLQGTNADTQYF	TRBV27	TRBJ2-3
CASSVGPRGLTDTQYF	TRBV6-1	TRBJ2-3
CASSQEVQGSLYGYTF	TRBV4-2	TRBJ1-2
CASSLGTGNYEQYF	TRBV5-1	TRBJ2-7
CASRTGTQETQYF	TRBV5-1	TRBJ2-5
CAWSMTENQPQHF	TRBV30	TRBJ1-5
CAMGTAYNEQFF	TRBV10-3	TRBJ2-1
CASSLEGNRNTIYF	TRBV7-9	TRBJ1-3
CASSVTSGRGVDTQYF	TRBV9	TRBJ2-3
CASTQPQEKLFF	TRBV28	TRBJ1-4
CASSDSKKGRGAFF	TRBV10-2	TRBJ1-1
CASSLAPGGGEQFF	TRBV11-2	TRBJ2-1
CASSPGGYISYNSPLHF	TRBV27	TRBJ1-6
CASSLRQMNTEAFF	TRBV5-1	TRBJ1-1
CASSAPQGNSYEQYF	TRBV11-2	TRBJ2-7
CASRKQGIGSLYEQYF	TRBV27	TRBJ2-7
CASSQDNGAGGYEQYF	TRBV4-2	TRBJ2-7
CASATGYYGYTF	TRBV28	TRBJ1-2
CASSEREGRQLLHGYTF	TRBV6-1	TRBJ1-2
CASSQAANPQGAHFNTGELFF	TRBV28	TRBJ2-2
CASSSDSAWGNQPQHF	TRBV5-8	TRBJ1-5
CASSSRPNWETQYF	TRBV7-8	TRBJ2-5
CASSLGLADYNEQFF	TRBV7-3	TRBJ2-1
CSVVGRLRNTEAFF	TRBV29-1	TRBJ1-1
CASSLTKSSYNEQFF	TRBV2	TRBJ2-1
CASSPRREPNEQFF	TRBV18	TRBJ2-1
CASRRTRLNEQFF	TRBV28	TRBJ2-1
CASSLDRRNEQFF	TRBV11-3	TRBJ2-1
CASSIVVGSNYGYTF	TRBV5-1	TRBJ1-2
CASSPDSNNQPQHF	TRBV7-8	TRBJ1-5
CASSSRAYNEQFF	TRBV5-4	TRBJ2-1
CASSIGPAKEQYF	TRBV7-3	TRBJ2-7
CASSNLTQGTHEQYF	TRBV27	TRBJ2-7
CSVGDGNNQPQHF	TRBV29-1	TRBJ1-5
CASSQDVGGYNTEAFF	TRBV4-3	TRBJ1-1
CASSLVGQAGQPQHF	TRBV5-1	TRBJ1-5
CASSLQRLLDRETQYF	TRBV4-1	TRBJ2-5
CASSPAPAEAFF	TRBV28	TRBJ1-1
CASSFGAGGANQPQHF	TRBV28	TRBJ1-5
CASSGTEDYEQYF	TRBV7-9	TRBJ2-7
CAWSGQGYQPQHF	TRBV30	TRBJ1-5